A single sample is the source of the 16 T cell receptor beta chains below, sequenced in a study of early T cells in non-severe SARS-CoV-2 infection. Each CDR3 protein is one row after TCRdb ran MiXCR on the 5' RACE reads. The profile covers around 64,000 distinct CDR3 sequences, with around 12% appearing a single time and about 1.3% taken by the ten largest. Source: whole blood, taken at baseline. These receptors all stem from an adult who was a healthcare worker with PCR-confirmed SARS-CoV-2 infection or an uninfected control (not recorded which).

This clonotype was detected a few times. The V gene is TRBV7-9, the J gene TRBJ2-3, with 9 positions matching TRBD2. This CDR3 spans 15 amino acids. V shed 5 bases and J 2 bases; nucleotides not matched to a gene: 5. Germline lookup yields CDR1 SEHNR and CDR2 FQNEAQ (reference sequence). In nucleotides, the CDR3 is TGTGCCAGCAGCATCGGACTAGCGCACACAGATACGCAGTATTTT. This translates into CASSIGLAHTDTQYF.

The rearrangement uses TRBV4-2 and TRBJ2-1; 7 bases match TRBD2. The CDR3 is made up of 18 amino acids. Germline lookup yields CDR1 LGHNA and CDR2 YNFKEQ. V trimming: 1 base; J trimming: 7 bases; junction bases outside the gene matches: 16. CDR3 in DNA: TGTGCCAGCAGCCAAGGGGGCCATCAGCGGGGAATCTGGAATGAGCAGTTCTTC. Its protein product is CASSQGGHQRGIWNEQFF.

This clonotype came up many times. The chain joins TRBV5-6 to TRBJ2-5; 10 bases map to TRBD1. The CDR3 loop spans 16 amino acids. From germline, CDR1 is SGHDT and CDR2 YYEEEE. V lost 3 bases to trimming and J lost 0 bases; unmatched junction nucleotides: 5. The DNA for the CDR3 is TGTGCCAGCAGCTCAACCGGGACAGGGGACCAAGAGACCCAGTACTTC. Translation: CASSSTGTGDQETQYF. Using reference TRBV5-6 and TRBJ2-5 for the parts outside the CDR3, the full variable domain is DAGVTQSPTHLIKTRGQQVTLRCSPKSGHDTVSWYQQALGQGPQFIFQYYEEEERQRGNFPDRFSGHQFPNYSSELNVNALLLGDSALYLCASSSTGTGDQETQYFGPGTRLLVL.

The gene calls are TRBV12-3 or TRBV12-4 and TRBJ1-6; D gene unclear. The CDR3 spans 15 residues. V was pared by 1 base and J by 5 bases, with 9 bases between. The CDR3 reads CASSLGRRDNSPLHF. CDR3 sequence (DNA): TGTGCCAGCAGTTTAGGACGGAGAGATAATTCACCCCTCCACTTT.

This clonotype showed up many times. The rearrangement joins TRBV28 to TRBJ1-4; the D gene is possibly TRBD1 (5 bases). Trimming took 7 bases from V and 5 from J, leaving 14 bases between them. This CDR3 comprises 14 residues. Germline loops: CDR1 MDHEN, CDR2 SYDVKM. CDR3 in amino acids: CASNGGRGNEKLFF. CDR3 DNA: TGTGCCAGCAATGGGGGACGGGGGAATGAAAAACTGTTTTTT.

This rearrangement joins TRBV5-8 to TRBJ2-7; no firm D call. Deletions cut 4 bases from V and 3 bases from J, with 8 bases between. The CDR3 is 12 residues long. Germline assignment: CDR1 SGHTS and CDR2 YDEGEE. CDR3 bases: TGTGCCAGCAGCCTATTTCTCTACGAGCAGTACTTC. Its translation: CASSLFLYEQYF.

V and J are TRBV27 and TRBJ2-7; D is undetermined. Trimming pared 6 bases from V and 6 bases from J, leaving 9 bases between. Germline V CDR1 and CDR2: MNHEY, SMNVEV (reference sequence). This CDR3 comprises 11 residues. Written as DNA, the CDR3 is TGTGCCAGCAGGGGTCTAGGCGAGCAGTACTTC. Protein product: CASRGLGEQYF.

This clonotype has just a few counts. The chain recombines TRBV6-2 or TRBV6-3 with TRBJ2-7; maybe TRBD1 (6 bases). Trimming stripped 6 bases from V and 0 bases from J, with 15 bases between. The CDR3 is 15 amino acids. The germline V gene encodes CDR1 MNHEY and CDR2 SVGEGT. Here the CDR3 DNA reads TGTGCCAGCAGGGGACATGGGATAAGCTCCTACGAGCAGTACTTC. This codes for CASRGHGISSYEQYF.

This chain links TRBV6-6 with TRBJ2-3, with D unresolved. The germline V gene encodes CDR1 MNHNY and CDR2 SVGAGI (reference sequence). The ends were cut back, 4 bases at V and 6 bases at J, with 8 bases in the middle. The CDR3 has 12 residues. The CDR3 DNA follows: TGTGCCAGCAGTTTTTCACAGGATACGCAGTATTTT. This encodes CASSFSQDTQYF.

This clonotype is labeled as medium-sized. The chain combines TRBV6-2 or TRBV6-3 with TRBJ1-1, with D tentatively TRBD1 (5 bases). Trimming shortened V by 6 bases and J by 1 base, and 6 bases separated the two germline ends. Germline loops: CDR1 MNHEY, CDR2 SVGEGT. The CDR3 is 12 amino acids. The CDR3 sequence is CASRQGNTEAFF. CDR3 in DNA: TGTGCCAGCAGGCAGGGGAACACTGAAGCTTTCTTT.

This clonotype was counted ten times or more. The CDR3: CASSVTGDLTEAFF. The DNA for the CDR3 is TGTGCCAGCTCTGTGACAGGGGACCTCACTGAAGCTTTCTTT. The V gene is TRBV18, the J gene TRBJ1-1; the match to TRBD1 covers 8 bases. Trimming took 6 bases from V and 4 from J; bases not matched to a gene: 7. The CDR3 runs to 14 residues. Germline lookup yields CDR1 KGHSH and CDR2 LQKENI.

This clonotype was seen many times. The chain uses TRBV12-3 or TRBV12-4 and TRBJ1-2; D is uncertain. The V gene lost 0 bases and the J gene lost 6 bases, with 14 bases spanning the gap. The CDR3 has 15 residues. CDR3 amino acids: CASSLAPGGGDGYTF. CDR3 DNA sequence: TGTGCCAGCAGTTTAGCGCCAGGCGGTGGAGATGGCTACACCTTC.

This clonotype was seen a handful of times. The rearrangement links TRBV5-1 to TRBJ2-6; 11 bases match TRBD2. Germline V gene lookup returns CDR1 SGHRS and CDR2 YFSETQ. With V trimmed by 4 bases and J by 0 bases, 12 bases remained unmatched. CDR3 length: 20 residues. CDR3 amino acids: CASSPEASGGLRSGANVLTF. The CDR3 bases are TGCGCCAGCAGCCCCGAGGCTAGCGGGGGGCTACGCTCTGGGGCCAACGTCCTGACTTTC. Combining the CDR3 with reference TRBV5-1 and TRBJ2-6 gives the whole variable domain KAGVTQTPRYLIKTRGQQVTLSCSPISGHRSVSWYQQTPGQGLQFLFEYFSETQRNKGNFPGRFSGRQFSNSRSEMNVSTLELGDSALYLCASSPEASGGLRSGANVLTFGAGSRLTVL.

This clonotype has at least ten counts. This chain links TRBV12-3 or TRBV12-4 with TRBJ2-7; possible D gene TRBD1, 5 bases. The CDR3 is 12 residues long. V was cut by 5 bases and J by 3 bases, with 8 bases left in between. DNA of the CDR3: TGTGCCAGCAGTCCTCAGGGCTACGAGCAGTACTTC. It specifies CASSPQGYEQYF.

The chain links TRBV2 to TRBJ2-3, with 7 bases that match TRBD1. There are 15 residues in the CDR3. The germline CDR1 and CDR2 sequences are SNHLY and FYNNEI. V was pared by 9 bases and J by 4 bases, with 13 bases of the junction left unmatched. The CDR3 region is CARRVRQGFADTQYF. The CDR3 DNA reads TGTGCCAGAAGAGTCAGACAGGGATTCGCAGATACGCAGTATTTT.

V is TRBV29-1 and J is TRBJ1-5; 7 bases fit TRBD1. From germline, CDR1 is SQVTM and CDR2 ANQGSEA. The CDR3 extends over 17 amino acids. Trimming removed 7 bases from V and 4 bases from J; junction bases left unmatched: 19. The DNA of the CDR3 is TGCAGCGATTGCCACCGCCCCCGCGGGACAGAAAATCAGCCCCAGCATTTT. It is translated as CSDCHRPRGTENQPQHF.